The next 27 T cell receptor beta chains were all read from a single sample in a study of shared clonotypes between healthy human individuals. Sequencing used immunoSEQ multiplex PCR; TCRdb keeps in-frame clones, though not all of them. The sample includes roughly 2.4 million clones, approximately 94% seen only once; the top ten take approximately 0.13%. Material: naive CD4+ T cells sorted from blood. Indicated subset: CD45RA+ positively selected. The receptors stem from a man aged 18 to 35 in good health.

The genes are TRBV28 and TRBJ1-3, with D perhaps matching TRBD1 (5 bases). CDR1 and CDR2 (germline): MDHEN, SYDVKM. The CDR3 has 16 residues. V was trimmed by 6 bases and J by 0 bases, leaving 15 bases between them. CDR3 amino acids: CASRNRDWSSGNTIYF. The CDR3 DNA follows: TGTGCCAGCAGGAACCGGGACTGGAGCTCTGGAAACACCATATATTTT.

DNA of the CDR3: TGTGCCTTCCTTTTTAGCGGGGGGCAAGAGACCCAGTACTTC. It translates to CAFLFSGGQETQYF. This chain joins TRBV30 and TRBJ2-5, with 10 bases fitting TRBD2. The length of the CDR3 is 14 residues. J was trimmed by 2 bases and V by 7 bases; bases with no gene match: 7. Germline V CDR1 and CDR2: GTSNPN, SVGIG (reference sequence).

The chain uses TRBV30 and TRBJ1-4; D is unclear. CDR3 length equals 15 residues. The V gene's germline CDR1 is GTSNPN and CDR2 SVGIG (reference sequence). V shed 3 bases and J shed 0 bases, with 11 bases lying between them. The CDR3 DNA reads TGTGCCTGGAGGATCAAGGGTGCAACTAATGAAAAACTGTTTTTT. It codes for CAWRIKGATNEKLFF.

The chain couples TRBV2 to TRBJ1-2, with 7 positions matching TRBD1. J was trimmed by 4 bases and V by 7 bases; bases with no gene match: 12. The germline V gene encodes CDR1 SNHLY and CDR2 FYNNEI. The CDR3 loop spans 15 amino acids. The CDR3 region is CASTREGTDLYGYTF. The CDR3 DNA sequence: TGTGCCAGCACCCGAGAGGGGACAGACCTCTATGGCTACACCTTC.

The J gene is TRBJ1-2, the V gene TRBV27; no definite D call. The CDR3 loop spans 13 amino acids. The V gene's germline CDR1 is MNHEY and CDR2 SMNVEV (reference sequence). V lost 2 bases to trimming and J lost 4 bases, with 8 bases between them. CDR3 protein: CASSLGQAYGYTF. DNA of the CDR3: TGTGCCAGCAGTTTAGGTCAGGCCTATGGCTACACCTTC.

The chain joins TRBV7-9 to TRBJ1-6; D is unresolved. Trimming shortened V by 5 bases and J by 8 bases, and 16 bases separated the two germline ends. This CDR3 has 15 residues. Germline V lookup: CDR1 SEHNR, CDR2 FQNEAQ (reference sequence). The CDR3 region has the DNA TGTGCCAGCAGCCCCTACACCGACCTTGATTCACCCCTCCACTTT. Residues: CASSPYTDLDSPLHF.

The chain recombines TRBV10-3 with TRBJ1-1; no firm D call. The CDR3 loop spans 14 amino acids. V was clipped by 7 bases and J by 4 bases, with 16 bases between them. Germline V CDR1 and CDR2: ENHRY, SYGVKD. As DNA, the CDR3 is TGTGCCATCAAAGAGGTCCTCGGTGGCACTGAAGCTTTCTTT. Protein product: CAIKEVLGGTEAFF.

Comments on this clone: The same CDR3 can be traced to other DNA sequences in this sample. V and J are TRBV5-1 and TRBJ1-1; D not certain. The CDR3 spans 12 residues. Trimming took 0 bases from V and 8 from J, leaving 8 bases between them. The germline V gene has CDR1 SGHRS and CDR2 YFSETQ. The CDR3 sequence: CASSLEGTEAFF. The CDR3 DNA is TGCGCCAGCAGCTTGGAGGGCACGGAAGCTTTCTTT.

The V call is TRBV2, the J call TRBJ2-3; 7 bases map to TRBD1. The length of the CDR3 is 15 residues. CDR1 and CDR2 (germline): SNHLY, FYNNEI. Trimming took 4 bases from V and 1 from J; bases not matched to a gene: 5. The CDR3 here is CASSARDSRTDTQYF. CDR3 bases: TGTGCCAGCAGTGCTCGGGACAGCCGCACAGATACGCAGTATTTT.

This sequence joins TRBV27 and TRBJ2-7; 12 bases align to TRBD2. The CDR3 runs 15 residues. In germline, CDR1 is MNHEY, CDR2 SMNVEV (reference sequence). V was pared by 6 bases and J by 5 bases, with 8 bases of the junction left unmatched. The CDR3 reads CASRLTSGSPHEQYF. The CDR3 region has the DNA TGTGCCAGCAGGTTGACTAGCGGGAGCCCCCACGAGCAGTACTTC.

The rearrangement joins TRBV7-6 to TRBJ2-5, with D perhaps matching TRBD1 (6 bases). Trimming cost V 1 base and J 5 bases, with 8 bases left between them. Germline V lookup: CDR1 SGHVS, CDR2 FNYEAQ. The CDR3 is 13 residues long. The CDR3 bases are TGTGCCAGCAGCTTAGTCGACAGGGAGACCCAGTACTTC. As protein: CASSLVDRETQYF.

V usage is TRBV5-1 and J usage is TRBJ1-1, with 8 nucleotides matching TRBD1. Trimming cost V 8 bases and J 4 bases; bases outside gene matches: 4. The CDR3 is 12 amino acids. From germline, CDR1 is SGHRS and CDR2 YFSETQ. CDR3 nucleotide sequence: TGCGCCAGGAGCGGACAGGGCACTGAAGCTTTCTTT. Amino acid sequence: CARSGQGTEAFF.

The rearrangement links TRBV19 to TRBJ1-1; possible D gene TRBD1, 5 bases. The CDR3 runs 13 residues. Trimming removed 4 bases at V and 3 bases at J, with 9 bases between. Germline-derived CDR1 and CDR2 are LNHDA and SQIVND (reference sequence). The CDR3 protein is CASSNQGYTEAFF. The CDR3 DNA reads as TGTGCCAGTAGTAACCAGGGCTACACTGAAGCTTTCTTT.

The CDR3 DNA reads as TGTGCCAGCAGTCCGAATAGCGGAGTAAGCTCCTACGAGCAGTACTTC. Residues: CASSPNSGVSSYEQYF. The genes are TRBV5-4 and TRBJ2-7, with a tentative D call TRBD2 (6 bases). This CDR3 spans 16 amino acids. V lost 5 bases and J 0 bases, leaving 18 bases between the germline ends. Germline lookup yields CDR1 SGHNT and CDR2 YYREEE (reference sequence).

Details on this clone: Other DNA sequences in this sample translate to the same CDR3. The genes are TRBV5-1 and TRBJ1-3; no definite D call. V dropped 2 bases and J dropped 4 bases, with 10 bases sitting between them. The CDR3 is 14 residues long. Germline lookup yields CDR1 SGHRS and CDR2 YFSETQ. CDR3: CASSLGGLGNTIYF. The CDR3 nucleotides read TGCGCCAGCAGCTTAGGAGGGTTGGGAAACACCATATATTTT.

The rearrangement joins TRBV4-1 to TRBJ2-7; no clear D gene. V was cut by 1 base and J by 1 base, with 14 bases left in between. The CDR3 length is 16 residues. Germline V gives CDR1 MGHRA, CDR2 YSYEKL. The CDR3 DNA follows: TGCGCCAGCAGCCAAGTCCAATCCACTGGATCCTACGAGCAGTACTTC. Amino acids: CASSQVQSTGSYEQYF.

The V and J genes are TRBV5-5 and TRBJ2-1; maybe TRBD2 (6 bases). The CDR3 length is 15 residues. The germline V gene encodes CDR1 SGHKS and CDR2 YYEKEE (reference sequence). V lost 3 bases, J lost 0 bases, and 10 bases lay in between. CDR3 loop: CASSWGLYSYNEQFF. DNA of the CDR3: TGTGCCAGCAGCTGGGGACTTTACTCCTACAATGAGCAGTTCTTC.

The chain uses TRBV7-8 and TRBJ2-1; 9 nucleotides match TRBD1. The CDR3 sequence is 21 residues long. Germline V gene data show CDR1 as SGHVS and CDR2 as FQNEAQ. Trimming at V came to 5 bases and at J to 3 bases, leaving 23 bases not matched to a gene. CDR3 nucleotide sequence: TGTGCCAGCAGCCCGTTGCCGGGACAGGGTGCCCCGGGACCGCTCTACAATGAGCAGTTCTTC. Encoded protein: CASSPLPGQGAPGPLYNEQFF.

The V and J genes are TRBV12-1 and TRBJ1-2. TRBV12-1 is a documented pseudogene. This CDR3 spans 14 amino acids. The CDR3 loop reads CASSSFEAGEGYTF. CDR3 bases: TGTGCCAGCAGCTCCTTTGAGGCGGGGGAAGGCTACACCTTC.

V is TRBV2 and J is TRBJ2-2; the D is unclear. This CDR3 spans 14 amino acids. Looked up from germline, CDR1 is SNHLY and CDR2 is FYNNEI. Between the trimmed V and J ends, which lost 3 bases and 8 bases, there was a span of 13 bases. DNA of the CDR3: TGTGCCAGCAGTGACCCCCACGGCACGGGGGAGCTGTTTTTT. Encoded protein: CASSDPHGTGELFF.

This clone was seen more than once but under ten times. The chain combines TRBV19 with TRBJ1-2; D not certain. The V and J ends lost 1 base and 2 bases respectively, with 11 bases between them. Germline V lookup: CDR1 LNHDA, CDR2 SQIVND (reference sequence). This CDR3 is built from 15 residues. The CDR3 DNA reads TGTGCCAGTAGTATAGTAGTTGGCGGGAACTATGGCTACACCTTC. It is translated as CASSIVVGGNYGYTF.

The chain has TRBV2 and TRBJ1-1; D is ambiguous. V was shortened by 6 bases and J by 0 bases, with 14 bases between the two germline ends. The CDR3 contains 15 residues. Germline-derived CDR1 and CDR2 are SNHLY and FYNNEI. The DNA for the CDR3 is TGTGCCAGCAGGCGGCGGGCCGGCATGAACACTGAAGCTTTCTTT. Translation gives CASRRRAGMNTEAFF. The whole variable domain, filled in from reference TRBV2 and TRBJ1-1, reads EPEVTQTPSHQVTQMGQEVILRCVPISNHLYFYWYRQILGQKVEFLVSFYNNEISEKSEIFDDQFSVERPDGSNFTLKIRSTKLEDSAMYFCASRRRAGMNTEAFFGQGTRLTVV.

Details on this clone: This CDR3 is also generated by other DNA sequences in the sample. The chain links TRBV6-5 to TRBJ1-2; 8 bases are a match to TRBD1. J lost 2 bases, V lost 2 bases, and 1 base had no gene match. The germline gives CDR1 MNHEY, CDR2 SVGAGI. The CDR3 length is 14 residues. CDR3 in DNA: TGTGCCAGCAGTTACCGACAGGGGAACTATGGCTACACCTTC. Its protein product is CASSYRQGNYGYTF.

The CDR3 bases are TGTGCCAGCAGTTTAGCCTCGATGGGCCCCTCTGAAGCTTTCTTT. It specifies CASSLASMGPSEAFF. The chain links TRBV27 to TRBJ1-1; D ambiguous. The CDR3 totals 15 residues. Germline V lookup: CDR1 MNHEY, CDR2 SMNVEV (reference sequence). V gave up 2 bases and J gave up 6 bases, with 16 bases separating them.

This sequence joins TRBV6-5 and TRBJ2-7; 8 bases are a match to TRBD2. This CDR3 contains 14 residues. V was clipped by 6 bases and J by 6 bases; unmatched bases: 10. The germline CDR1 and CDR2 sequences are MNHEY and SVGAGI. The CDR3 loop reads CASSGGALGSEQYF. For the CDR3, the DNA is TGTGCCAGCAGCGGGGGGGCTCTTGGGAGCGAGCAGTACTTC.

The genes are TRBV30 and TRBJ1-2; 7 positions match TRBD1. V gave up 6 bases and J gave up 8 bases; unmatched junction bases: 12. CDR1 is GTSNPN, CDR2 SVGIG, per germline (reference sequence). This CDR3 region has 13 residues. The CDR3 region is CACSPGGQRGYTF. The CDR3 bases are TGTGCCTGTTCCCCGGGGGGACAGCGGGGCTACACCTTC.

The chain employs TRBV4-1 and TRBJ2-5; 12 bases fit TRBD2. This CDR3 is 18 amino acids long. In germline, CDR1 is MGHRA, CDR2 YSYEKL. Losses at the gene ends were 2 bases for V and 1 base for J; bases not matched to a gene: 8. CDR3 loop: CASSQRLAGAQAQETQYF. The CDR3 DNA is TGCGCCAGCAGCCAAAGACTAGCGGGGGCCCAGGCCCAAGAGACCCAGTACTTC.